The source of this T cell receptor beta chain is a study of post-analysis software for immune sequencing data. Study findings and constraints: TRBV5-6, TRBV5-1 and TRBV20-1 belonged to a set of about five TRBV segments that were more frequent in patients than controls.

This clonotype was detected many times. Its antigen is not known. Compared with germline, one end of the junction differs, possibly owing to a read error. Unique molecular identifiers were carried by the TCR beta cDNA libraries. TCRdb processed the PCR reads anew with MiXCR; each CDR3 protein has one entry. The sample consists of 800,000 to 950,000 distinct CDR3 sequences, about 50% of them appearing once. This CDR3 comprises 14 residues. This sequence joins TRBV12-3 or TRBV12-4 and TRBJ1-5, with TRBD1 identical over 7 bases. This receptor was taken from a girl aged 5-17 years with multiple sclerosis. Sequenced: blood. CDR3 residues: CASSFGQGNQPQHF. The CDR3 DNA reads as TGCGCCAGCAGCTTCGGACAGGGCAATCAGCCCCAGCATTTT.